What follows are 27 T cell receptor beta chains derived from one specimen sequenced in a study of cytomegalovirus exposure and HLA in healthy donors. Primers included in the PCR were 60 Vbeta and 13 Jbeta primers. The repertoire was sequenced with immunoSEQ multiplex PCR; TCRdb's copy has only in-frame clones and lacks some. Of about 150,000 clones listed, roughly 10% are singletons. Sequencing input: PBMCs. These receptors all stem from a man aged 50 to 60 in good health and CMV-seronegative.

This clone was detected only a few times. Additional DNA sequences in this sample encode the identical CDR3. This rearrangement joins TRBV9 to TRBJ2-2; weak D call: TRBD2 (5 bases). The germline V gene has CDR1 SGDLS and CDR2 YYNGEE. The CDR3 is 15 residues long. V was cut by 0 bases and J by 1 base, with 7 bases left in between. This chain's CDR3 is CASSVGRVNTGELFF. The CDR3 region has the DNA TGTGCCAGCAGCGTAGGGCGGGTGAACACCGGGGAGCTGTTTTTT. The whole variable domain, filled in from reference TRBV9 and TRBJ2-2, reads DSGVTQTPKHLITATGQRVTLRCSPRSGDLSVYWYQQSLDQGLQFLIQYYNGEERAKGNILERFSAQQFPDLHSELNLSSLELGDSALYFCASSVGRVNTGELFFGEGSRLTVL.

This clone turned up a few times. V gene TRBV7-2 combines with J gene TRBJ2-6; D unresolved. CDR3 length: 17 residues. Germline CDR1 and CDR2: SGHTA and FQGNSA. Trimming removed 1 base from V and 0 bases from J, with 10 bases in between. The CDR3 DNA is TGTGCCAGCAGCTTAGGGCAGGTCCGCTCTGGGGCCAACGTCCTGACTTTC. It translates to CASSLGQVRSGANVLTF.

This clone was picked up a small number of times. The chain is built from TRBV5-1 and TRBJ2-7; weak D call: TRBD1 (5 bases). The CDR3 consists of 15 residues. CDR1 is SGHRS, CDR2 YFSETQ, per germline. V dropped 4 bases and J dropped 3 bases, with 17 bases sitting between them. CDR3 loop: CASSLVGASGYEQYF. DNA of the CDR3: TGCGCCAGCAGCCTGGTAGGGGCCTCGGGCTACGAGCAGTACTTC.

The chain combines TRBV19 with TRBJ2-1, with 9 bases that match TRBD2. Germline V gene data show CDR1 as LNHDA and CDR2 as SQIVND (reference sequence). This CDR3 is built from 17 residues. Trimming took 0 bases from V and 8 from J; bases not matched to a gene: 11. The CDR3 region is CASSIDGWREGRDEQFF. CDR3 sequence (DNA): TGTGCCAGTAGTATAGATGGGTGGCGGGAGGGCCGCGATGAGCAGTTCTTC.

This rearrangement joins TRBV6-5 to TRBJ2-3; a possible D gene is TRBD2 (7 bases). The CDR3 spans 15 residues. V lost 2 bases and J 5 bases, leaving 14 bases between the germline ends. The V gene's germline CDR1 is MNHEY and CDR2 SVGAGI. CDR3 in amino acids: CASSYRGAPGDTQYF. The CDR3 DNA reads TGTGCCAGCAGTTACCGGGGGGCTCCGGGAGATACGCAGTATTTT.

This chain joins TRBV5-5 and TRBJ2-1, with 13 bases matching TRBD2. CDR3 length equals 18 residues. J lost 4 bases, V lost 3 bases, and 10 bases had no gene match. Per germline, CDR1 SGHKS and CDR2 YYEKEE (reference sequence). The CDR3 sequence: CASSSAGTSGTGYNEQFF. CDR3 DNA: TGTGCCAGCAGCTCGGCAGGGACTAGCGGGACTGGGTACAATGAGCAGTTCTTC.

This clone was recorded a few times. Written as DNA, the CDR3 is TGTGCCAGCAGCTCAGGGAACTGGAACACTGAAGCTTTCTTT. Its translation: CASSSGNWNTEAFF. The chain recombines TRBV7-9 with TRBJ1-1, with D possibly being TRBD1 (5 bases). CDR1 is SEHNR, CDR2 FQNEAQ, per germline (reference sequence). This CDR3 has 14 residues. Trimming took off 4 bases at V and 1 base at J, with 10 bases between the two ends.

The J gene is TRBJ2-3, the V gene TRBV10-1; 7 bases align to TRBD2. The junction had 8 bases not matched to a gene; V was cut back by 6 bases and J by 2 bases. The CDR3 sequence is 15 residues long. Germline V gene lookup returns CDR1 WNHNN and CDR2 SYGVQD (reference sequence). The CDR3 is CASSPAGLSTDTQYF. CDR3 DNA: TGCGCCAGCAGCCCAGCGGGGCTGTCCACAGATACGCAGTATTTT.

CDR3 DNA sequence: TGTGCCAGCAGTAATAAGGCCTCTCGGGACAGCTCCTACGAGCAGTACTTC. Its translation: CASSNKASRDSSYEQYF. The chain is built from TRBV28 and TRBJ2-7; TRBD1 aligns across 7 bases. The V gene end was trimmed by 5 bases and the J gene end by 0 bases; junction bases not matched to a gene: 13. The CDR3 sequence is 17 residues long. Germline assignment: CDR1 MDHEN and CDR2 SYDVKM.

This clone was counted between two and nine times. The genes are TRBV27 and TRBJ2-1; a weak D match, TRBD2 (5 bases). CDR3 length equals 15 residues. V lost 3 bases and J 7 bases, leaving 16 bases between the germline ends. Germline values: CDR1 MNHEY, CDR2 SMNVEV (reference sequence). CDR3: CASSFLSGARNEQFF. The CDR3 DNA reads as TGTGCCAGCAGTTTCTTGAGCGGCGCTAGGAATGAGCAGTTCTTC.

This clone was picked up many times. The V gene is TRBV18, the J gene TRBJ1-5, with D unresolved. The germline CDR1 and CDR2 sequences are KGHSH and LQKENI. The CDR3 is 14 residues long. Trimming took off 6 bases at V and 0 bases at J, with 9 bases between the two ends. The CDR3, as DNA: TGTGCCAGCTCTTCCGGGAATAGCAATCAGCCCCAGCATTTT. This encodes CASSSGNSNQPQHF.

The chain recombines TRBV6-5 with TRBJ1-1, with TRBD1 as a possible D gene (5 bases). V dropped 5 bases and J dropped 6 bases, with 10 bases sitting between them. The CDR3 has 12 residues. Germline-derived CDR1 and CDR2 are MNHEY and SVGAGI. CDR3 region: CASSNGGAEAFF. In DNA, the CDR3 is TGTGCCAGCAGTAACGGGGGGGCTGAAGCTTTCTTT.

The chain uses TRBV5-8 and TRBJ2-4; tentative D call: TRBD1 (5 bases). Deletions cut 3 bases from V and 0 bases from J, with 19 bases between. The CDR3 length is 18 residues. Germline V lookup: CDR1 SGHTS, CDR2 YDEGEE. The CDR3 is CASSSAITGPLAKNIQYF. In DNA, the CDR3 is TGTGCCAGCAGCTCTGCGATTACAGGACCTTTAGCCAAAAACATTCAGTACTTC. The full variable domain, in which reference TRBV5-8 and TRBJ2-4 provide the parts outside the CDR3, is EAGVTQSPTHLIKTRGQQATLRCSPISGHTSVYWYQQALGLGLQFLLWYDEGEERNRGNFPPRFSGRQFPNYSSELNVNALELEDSALYLCASSSAITGPLAKNIQYFGAGTRLSVL.

V gene TRBV5-1 combines with J gene TRBJ2-1; TRBD2 matches 11 bases. V was clipped by 2 bases and J by 5 bases; unmatched bases: 3. The CDR3 has 15 amino acids. The germline V gene has CDR1 SGHRS and CDR2 YFSETQ. For the CDR3, the DNA is TGCGCCAGCAGCTTCACTAGCGGGGGAGACAATGAGCAGTTCTTC. Translating it yields CASSFTSGGDNEQFF.

This rearrangement joins TRBV18 to TRBJ1-1; 7 bases align to TRBD1. This CDR3 comprises 16 residues. V was pared by 6 bases and J by 0 bases, with 10 bases of the junction left unmatched. Per the germline V gene, CDR1 is KGHSH and CDR2 is LQKENI. For the CDR3, the DNA is TGTGCCAGCTCTACCGGCAAGGGACAGCTGAACACTGAAGCTTTCTTT. Translating gives CASSTGKGQLNTEAFF.

The chain couples TRBV10-2 to TRBJ2-7; D gene uncertain. Trimming took 2 bases from V and 4 from J, leaving 6 bases between them. The germline CDR1 and CDR2 sequences are WSHSY and SAAADI. The CDR3 is made up of 12 amino acids. The CDR3 region has the DNA TGCGCCAGCAGTGAGGGGCTTTACGAGCAGTACTTC. It encodes CASSEGLYEQYF.

This clone has just a few counts. The V call is TRBV28, the J call TRBJ1-5, with D unclear. The germline V and J ends were trimmed by 8 bases and 7 bases, with 18 bases remaining between them. The germline V gene has CDR1 MDHEN and CDR2 SYDVKM. This CDR3 has 14 residues. CDR3 region: CASRDPAPGQPQHF. The CDR3 DNA sequence: TGTGCCAGCCGAGACCCGGCGCCGGGACAGCCCCAGCATTTT.

This clone was recorded a few times. V is TRBV7-2 and J is TRBJ2-1; possible D gene TRBD2, 6 bases. V lost 5 bases, J lost 0 bases, and 11 bases lay in between. Germline V gene data show CDR1 as SGHTA and CDR2 as FQGNSA. The CDR3 runs 15 residues. CDR3 residues: CASSGRGNSYNEQFF. The CDR3 nucleotides read TGTGCCAGCAGCGGTCGGGGGAACTCCTACAATGAGCAGTTCTTC.

The chain is built from TRBV10-1 and TRBJ1-2; D not resolved. This CDR3 region has 12 residues. Trimming pared 3 bases from V and 4 bases from J, leaving 6 bases between. The germline V gene has CDR1 WNHNN and CDR2 SYGVQD (reference sequence). The CDR3 DNA follows: TGCGCCAGCAGTGATAACAGCTATGGCTACACCTTC. As protein: CASSDNSYGYTF.

The chain links TRBV7-3 to TRBJ2-1; D is perhaps TRBD2 (6 bases). The V end was cut by 5 bases, the J end by 10 bases, with 21 bases between. Germline V gives CDR1 SGHTA, CDR2 FQGTGA. The CDR3 totals 15 residues. In DNA form, the CDR3 reads TGTGCCAGCAGCCCAGGAGGGGCGAGTGATATAGAGCAGTTCTTC. It specifies CASSPGGASDIEQFF.

The V and J genes are TRBV6-1 and TRBJ1-1; D unresolved. The CDR3 has 13 residues. The V end was cut by 3 bases, the J end by 0 bases, with 5 bases between. Germline V gene data show CDR1 as MNHNS and CDR2 as SASEGT. The CDR3, as DNA: TGTGCCAGCAGTGACAGTATGAACACTGAAGCTTTCTTT. Residues: CASSDSMNTEAFF.

This chain joins TRBV6-5 and TRBJ1-1; TRBD1 agrees at 9 bases. CDR1 is MNHEY and CDR2 is SVGAGI in the germline V gene. Trimming removed 6 bases from V and 1 base from J; junction bases left unmatched: 6. The CDR3 covers 15 residues. The CDR3 DNA reads TGTGCCAGCAGGTCAACAGGGGGCGAGAACACTGAAGCTTTCTTT. Translated: CASRSTGGENTEAFF.

The genes are TRBV7-2 and TRBJ2-7; tentative D call: TRBD2 (7 bases). Germline CDR1 reads SGHTA; CDR2 reads FQGNSA. The V end was cut by 5 bases, the J end by 0 bases, with 14 bases between. CDR3 length: 15 residues. The CDR3 coding sequence is TGTGCCAGCAGCCAGGTAGGGGGGGCCTCCTACGAGCAGTACTTC. Translated: CASSQVGGASYEQYF.

This clone was recorded only once. The rearrangement uses TRBV11-2 and TRBJ1-1, with D perhaps TRBD1 (5 bases). Trimming stripped 4 bases from V and 1 base from J, with 7 bases between. This CDR3 is built from 13 residues. Germline CDR1 and CDR2: SGHAT and FQNNGV. DNA for the CDR3: TGTGCCAGCAGCTCTGACAGGAACACTGAAGCTTTCTTT. Protein product: CASSSDRNTEAFF.

V usage is TRBV9 and J usage is TRBJ1-5; D unresolved. Trimming pared 2 bases from V and 5 bases from J, leaving 11 bases between. Germline CDR1 SGDLS, CDR2 YYNGEE. The CDR3 runs to 14 residues. In nucleotides, the CDR3 is TGTGCCAGCAGCGTGGCGGGTCAGGATCAGCCCCAGCATTTT. Protein product: CASSVAGQDQPQHF.

This chain connects TRBV7-6 to TRBJ2-7; 9 nucleotides agree with TRBD2. Germline V CDR1 and CDR2: SGHVS, FNYEAQ. V was clipped by 1 base and J by 5 bases; unmatched bases: 21. The CDR3 extends over 20 amino acids. CDR3 loop: CASSLVPLLAGTKGRNEQYF. The CDR3 DNA follows: TGTGCCAGCAGCTTAGTTCCATTACTAGCGGGTACGAAAGGTAGGAACGAGCAGTACTTC.

This clone was recorded at least ten times. J is TRBJ1-3 and V is TRBV18; D is ambiguous. Germline V gene lookup returns CDR1 KGHSH and CDR2 LQKENI. There are 16 residues in the CDR3. Trimming took off 0 bases at V and 0 bases at J, with 9 bases between the two ends. The CDR3 DNA follows: TGTGCCAGCTCACCACCTGCAAGGAGCTCTGGAAACACCATATATTTT. Protein sequence: CASSPPARSSGNTIYF. The entire variable domain, with the rest obtained from reference TRBV18 and TRBJ1-3, is as follows: NAGVMQNPRHLVRRRGQEARLRCSPMKGHSHVYWYRQLPEEGLKFMVYLQKENIIDESGMPKERFSAEFPKEGPSILRIQQVVRGDSAAYFCASSPPARSSGNTIYFGEGSWLTVV.